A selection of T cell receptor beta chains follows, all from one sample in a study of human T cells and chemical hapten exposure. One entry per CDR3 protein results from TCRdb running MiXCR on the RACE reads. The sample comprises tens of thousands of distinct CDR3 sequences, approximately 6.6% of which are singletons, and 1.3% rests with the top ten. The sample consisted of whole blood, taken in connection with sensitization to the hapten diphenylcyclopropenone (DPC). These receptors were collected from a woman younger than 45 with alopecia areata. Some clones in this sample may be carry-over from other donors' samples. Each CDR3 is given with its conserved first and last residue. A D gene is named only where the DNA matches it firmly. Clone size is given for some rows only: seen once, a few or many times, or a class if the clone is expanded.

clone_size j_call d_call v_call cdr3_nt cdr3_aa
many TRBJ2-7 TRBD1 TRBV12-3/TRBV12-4 TGTGCCAGCACTAGGGACAGGGGCGTGCCATACTTC CASTRDRGVPYF
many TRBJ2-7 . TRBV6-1 TGTGCCAGCAGAATTAACGAGCAGTACTTC CASRINEQYF
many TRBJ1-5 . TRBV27 TGTGCCAGCAGTTTAGTGGGAGACAGGAGCAATCAGCCCCAGCATTTT CASSLVGDRSNQPQHF
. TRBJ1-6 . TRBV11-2 TGTGCCAGCAGCGGGTGGGCCAATGGGTCACCCCTCCACTTT CASSGWANGSPLHF
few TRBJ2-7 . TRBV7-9 TGTGCCAGCTCCACGGTTGGGGGCTCCTACGAGCAGTACTTC CASSTVGGSYEQYF
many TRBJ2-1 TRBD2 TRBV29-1 TGCAGCGTCGGGGGACTAGCTCCGTACAATGAGCAGTTCTTC CSVGGLAPYNEQFF
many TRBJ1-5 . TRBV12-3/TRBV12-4 TGTGCCAGCAGTCCCGGGGGGGGAGGGCCCCAGCATTTT CASSPGGGGPQHF
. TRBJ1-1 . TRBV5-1 TGCGCCAGCAGTGGAGGTCAACGGCAGGGCGGTGAAGCTTTCTTT CASSGGQRQGGEAFF
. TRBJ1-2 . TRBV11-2 TGTGCCAGCAGCGCCGCGGGGACGGGACGGGGTCGGGGCTACACCTTC CASSAAGTGRGRGYTF
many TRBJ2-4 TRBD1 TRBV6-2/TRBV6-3 TGTGCCAGCAGTCCCTCGAACAGGGGAATATCCTTC CASSPSNRGISF
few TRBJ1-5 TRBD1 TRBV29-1 TGCAGCGTACGACAGGGGGATAGGCCCCAGCATTTT CSVRQGDRPQHF
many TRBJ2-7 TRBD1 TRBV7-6 TGTGCCAGCAGCTTAGGGGACAGGGGGGACTACGAGCAGTACTTC CASSLGDRGDYEQYF
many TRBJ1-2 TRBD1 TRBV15 TGTGCCACCAGCAGACCGGGACAGGGTGGCTATGGCTACACCTTC CATSRPGQGGYGYTF
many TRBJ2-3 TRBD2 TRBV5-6 TGTGCCAGCAGCTTCCGGGGGGGATCAGATACGCAGTATTTT CASSFRGGSDTQYF
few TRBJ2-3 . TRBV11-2 TGTGCCAGCAGTGAGACTCGGGACCTCACAGATACGCAGTATTTT CASSETRDLTDTQYF
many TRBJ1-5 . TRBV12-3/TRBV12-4 TGTGCCAGCAGTTCCCCATTGGGGATCCTCAATCAGCCCCAGCATTTT CASSSPLGILNQPQHF
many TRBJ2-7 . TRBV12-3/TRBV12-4 TGTGCCAGCAGTCCCTCCGGGACGGTGACCTACGAGCAGTACTTC CASSPSGTVTYEQYF
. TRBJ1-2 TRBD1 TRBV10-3 TGTGCCATCACCGAAGGGACAGTTAGCTCCTATGGCTACACCTTC CAITEGTVSSYGYTF
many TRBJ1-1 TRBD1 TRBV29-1 TGCAGCGTTTCACGGACAGGGGGCAGCTCTGAAGCTTTCTTT CSVSRTGGSSEAFF
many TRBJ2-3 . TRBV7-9 TGTGCCAGCAGCTTATCATCCAATGGCGCCACAGATACGCAGTATTTT CASSLSSNGATDTQYF
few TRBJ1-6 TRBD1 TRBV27 TGTGCCAGCAGCCGGGACAGGGTATCTTCCTATAATTCACCCCTCCACTTT CASSRDRVSSYNSPLHF
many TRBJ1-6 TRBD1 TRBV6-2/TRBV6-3 TGTGCCAGCAGGGGGGGGACAGGAAGACGTTCACCCCTCCACTTT CASRGGTGRRSPLHF
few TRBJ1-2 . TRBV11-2 TGTGCCAGCAGCTCTCCGAGGAGGGACCCATCACGTGGATTCTATGGCTACACCTTC CASSSPRRDPSRGFYGYTF
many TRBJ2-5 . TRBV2 TGTGCCAGCAGTCAGGGTTTCCAAGAGACCCAGTACTTC CASSQGFQETQYF
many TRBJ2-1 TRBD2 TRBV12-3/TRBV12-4 TGTGCCAGCATCCCGGGACTATCAACTGATGAGCAGTTCTTC CASIPGLSTDEQFF
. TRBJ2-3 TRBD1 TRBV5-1 TGCGCCAGCAGCGGAGGGACAGGTATCACAGATACGCAGTATTTT CASSGGTGITDTQYF
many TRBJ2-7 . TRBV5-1 TGCGCCAGCAGCCCAGCTGTGACAGGCGGCGAAGTAATCTTC CASSPAVTGGEVIF
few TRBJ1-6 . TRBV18 TGTGCCAGCTCACCGGCCAGAGCTAATTCACCCCTCCACTTT CASSPARANSPLHF
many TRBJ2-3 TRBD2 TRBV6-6 TGTGCCAGCAGTTACCTAGCGGGGGCCACAGATACGCAGTATTTT CASSYLAGATDTQYF
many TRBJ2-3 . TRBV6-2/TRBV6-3 TGTGCCAGCAGGCAGCCCAGTACAGATACGCAGTATTTT CASRQPSTDTQYF
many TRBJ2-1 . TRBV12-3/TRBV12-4 TGTGCCAGCAGTTTAGCGGGGTTAGATTATGAGCAGTTCTTC CASSLAGLDYEQFF
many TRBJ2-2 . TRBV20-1 TGCAGTGCTAGAGATGGTGGTACCGGGGAGCTGTTTTTT CSARDGGTGELFF
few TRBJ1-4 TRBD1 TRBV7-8 TGTGCCAGCAGCTTCATGGGACAGGGCAATGAAAAACTGTTTTTT CASSFMGQGNEKLFF
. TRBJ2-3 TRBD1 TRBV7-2 TGTGCCAGCAGCTTACCGGGACAGGGGGTCGCAGATACGCAGTATTTT CASSLPGQGVADTQYF
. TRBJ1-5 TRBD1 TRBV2 TGTGCCAGCAGAGGGACAGGGCGCCACAATCAGCCCCAGCATTTT CASRGTGRHNQPQHF
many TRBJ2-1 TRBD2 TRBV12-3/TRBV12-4 TGTGCCAGCAGTGCCGCCCTAGCGGGGGGGCTCAATGAGCAGTTCTTC CASSAALAGGLNEQFF
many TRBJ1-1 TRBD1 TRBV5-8 TGTGCCAGCAGAAGGACAGGGGTGAACACTGAAGCTTTCTTT CASRRTGVNTEAFF
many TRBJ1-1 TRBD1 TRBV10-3 TGTGCCATCACGGACAGGGAGGGCACTGAAGCTTTCTTT CAITDREGTEAFF
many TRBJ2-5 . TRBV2 TGTGCCAGCATCGCGCTAGCTAAAGAGACCCAGTACTTC CASIALAKETQYF
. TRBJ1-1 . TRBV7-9 TGTGCCAGCAGGTCCCCGTGGAGTGAAGCTTTCTTT CASRSPWSEAFF
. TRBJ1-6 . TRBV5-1 TGCGCCAGCAGCTTGGAGAGGGATTCACCCCTCCACTTT CASSLERDSPLHF
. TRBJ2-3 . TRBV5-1 TGCGCCAGCAGCTTCCCAGACTTCACAGATACGCAGTATTTT CASSFPDFTDTQYF
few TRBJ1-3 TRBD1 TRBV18 TGTGCCAGCTCACCAGTTTCGACAGGGCCTGGAAACACCATATATTTT CASSPVSTGPGNTIYF
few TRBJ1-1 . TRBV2 TGTGCCTGTCGGGGGAGGGGGAACACTGAAGCTTTCTTT CACRGRGNTEAFF
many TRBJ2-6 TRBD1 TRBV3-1 TGTGCCAGCAGCCAGTTCCATTCCGGGACAGGGCATTACTCTGGGGCCAACGTCCTGACTTTC CASSQFHSGTGHYSGANVLTF
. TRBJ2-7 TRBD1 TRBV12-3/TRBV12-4 TGTGCCAGCAGTTTAGGGGACAGGGTCTACGAGCAGTACTTC CASSLGDRVYEQYF
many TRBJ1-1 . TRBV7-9 TGTGCCAGCAGCCCCCGTCCTGAAGCGCACACTGAAGCTTTCTTT CASSPRPEAHTEAFF
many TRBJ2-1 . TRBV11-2 TGTGCCAGCAGCTCCCGACTGAGCTCCTACAATGAGCAGTTCTTC CASSSRLSSYNEQFF
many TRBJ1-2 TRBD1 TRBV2 TGTGCCAGCAGTGGCCTGACAGGGCCCGGCTACACCTTC CASSGLTGPGYTF
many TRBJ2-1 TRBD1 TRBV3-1 TGTGCCAGCAGCCAATCTTTTCCCAGGACAGGCCACACCCGTTACAATGAGCAGTTCTTC CASSQSFPRTGHTRYNEQFF
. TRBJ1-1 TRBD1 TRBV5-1 TGCACCAGCAGCTGGGGGGACAGGGGGTACTTCGCTGAAGCTTTCTTT CTSSWGDRGYFAEAFF
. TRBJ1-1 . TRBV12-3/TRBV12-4 TGTGCCAGCAGTTTCATGGGGCACACTGAAGCTTTCTTT CASSFMGHTEAFF
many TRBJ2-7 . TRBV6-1 TGTGCCAGCAGTGGACTGGCGTCCTACGAGCAGTACTTC CASSGLASYEQYF
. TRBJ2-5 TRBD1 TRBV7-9 TGTGCCAGCAGTTGGACAGGGCGGGAGACCCAGTACTTC CASSWTGRETQYF
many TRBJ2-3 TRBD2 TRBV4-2 TGTGCCAGCAGCCGAAATAGCGGGACAGATACGCAGTATTTT CASSRNSGTDTQYF
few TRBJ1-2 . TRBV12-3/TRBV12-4 TGTGCCAGCAGTTTCGGAGGGGGTGGCTACACCTTC CASSFGGGGYTF
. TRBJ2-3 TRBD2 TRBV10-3 TGTGCCATCAGTGAGTCTAGACTAGCGAGGAGCGCAGATACGCAGTATTTT CAISESRLARSADTQYF
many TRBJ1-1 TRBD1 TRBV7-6 TGTGCCAGCAGCCTACAGGGGGGTTTCACTGAAGCTTTCTTT CASSLQGGFTEAFF